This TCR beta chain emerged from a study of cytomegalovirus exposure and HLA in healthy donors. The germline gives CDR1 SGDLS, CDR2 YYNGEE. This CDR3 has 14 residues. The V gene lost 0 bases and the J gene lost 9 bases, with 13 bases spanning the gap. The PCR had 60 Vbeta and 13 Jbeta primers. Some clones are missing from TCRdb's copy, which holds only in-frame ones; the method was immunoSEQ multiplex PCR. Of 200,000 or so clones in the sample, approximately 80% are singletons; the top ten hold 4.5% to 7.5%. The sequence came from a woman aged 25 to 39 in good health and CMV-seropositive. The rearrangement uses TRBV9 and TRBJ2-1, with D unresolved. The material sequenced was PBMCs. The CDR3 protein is CASSVDARYSEQFF. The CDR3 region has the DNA TGTGCCAGCAGCGTAGATGCTCGGTATTCTGAGCAGTTCTTC.